This T cell receptor beta chain derives from a study of blood T cell repertoires in COVID-19. Trimming took 5 bases from V and 3 from J, leaving 14 bases between them. The CDR3 contains 15 residues. CDR1 is MNHEY, CDR2 SVGEGT, per germline. Sequenced by immunoSEQ multiplex PCR; TCRdb stores in-frame clones only, minus some. The sample lists 65,000 to 85,000 clones, around 91% occurring once. This sequence was found in a man aged 45-60 years with acute or convalescent COVID-19. Sequenced input: peripheral blood. This chain connects TRBV6-2 or TRBV6-3 to TRBJ2-1; a weak D match, TRBD2 (5 bases). The CDR3 bases are TGTGCCAGCAGTAGGACCGGGAACCTCTACAATGAGCAGTTCTTC. As protein: CASSRTGNLYNEQFF.